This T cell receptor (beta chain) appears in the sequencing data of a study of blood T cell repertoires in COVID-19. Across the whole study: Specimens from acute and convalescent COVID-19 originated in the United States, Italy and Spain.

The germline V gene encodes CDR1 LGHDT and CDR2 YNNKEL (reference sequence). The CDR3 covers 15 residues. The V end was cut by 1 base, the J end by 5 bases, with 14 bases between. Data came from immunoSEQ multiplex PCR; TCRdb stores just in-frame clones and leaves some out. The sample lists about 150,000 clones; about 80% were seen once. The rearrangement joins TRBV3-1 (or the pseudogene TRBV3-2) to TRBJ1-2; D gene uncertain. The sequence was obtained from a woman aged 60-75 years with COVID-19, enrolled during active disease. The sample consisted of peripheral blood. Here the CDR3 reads CASSQARFAVYGYTF. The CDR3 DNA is TGTGCCAGCAGCCAAGCCAGATTTGCGGTTTATGGCTACACCTTC.